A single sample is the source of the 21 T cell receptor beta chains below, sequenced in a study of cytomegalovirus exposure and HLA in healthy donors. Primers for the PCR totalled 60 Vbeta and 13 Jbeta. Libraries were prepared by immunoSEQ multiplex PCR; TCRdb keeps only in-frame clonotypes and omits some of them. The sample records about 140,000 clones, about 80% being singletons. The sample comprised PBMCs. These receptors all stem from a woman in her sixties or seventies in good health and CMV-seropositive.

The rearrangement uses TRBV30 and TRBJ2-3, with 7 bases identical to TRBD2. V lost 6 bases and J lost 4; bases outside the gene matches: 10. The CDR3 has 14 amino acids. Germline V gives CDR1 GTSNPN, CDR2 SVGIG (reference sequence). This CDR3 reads CACNSGGGADTQYF. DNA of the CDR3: TGTGCCTGTAACTCGGGAGGAGGGGCAGATACGCAGTATTTT.

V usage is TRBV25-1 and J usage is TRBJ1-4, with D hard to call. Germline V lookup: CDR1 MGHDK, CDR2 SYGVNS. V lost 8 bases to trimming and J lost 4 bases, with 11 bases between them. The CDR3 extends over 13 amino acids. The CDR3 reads CASGGPYNEKLFF. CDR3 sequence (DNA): TGTGCCAGCGGAGGGCCCTATAATGAAAAACTGTTTTTT.

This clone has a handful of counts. CDR3 amino acids: CASNSGTGATNEKLFF. CDR3 bases: TGTGCCAGTAATTCAGGGACAGGGGCAACTAATGAAAAACTGTTTTTT. The chain has TRBV19 and TRBJ1-4; 10 bases line up with TRBD1. V shed 7 bases, J shed 0 bases, and the junction held 5 bases outside the gene matches. The CDR3 is 16 amino acids. Germline-derived CDR1 and CDR2 are LNHDA and SQIVND (reference sequence). Variable domain in full (rest from reference TRBV19 and TRBJ1-4): DGGITQSPKYLFRKEGQNVTLSCEQNLNHDAMYWYRQDPGQGLRLIYYSQIVNDFQKGDIAEGYSVSREKKESFPLTVTSAQKNPTAFYLCASNSGTGATNEKLFFGSGTQLSVL.

The CDR3: CASSQDPTSGSDTQYF. The DNA for the CDR3 is TGTGCCAGCAGCCAAGACCCGACTAGCGGATCAGATACGCAGTATTTT. The V call is TRBV14, the J call TRBJ2-3, with 9 nucleotides matching TRBD2. V lost 0 bases to trimming and J lost 4 bases; unmatched junction nucleotides: 5. The CDR3 consists of 16 residues. In germline, CDR1 is SGHDN, CDR2 FVKESK. Full variable domain (rest looked up from reference TRBV14 and TRBJ2-3): EAGVTQFPSHSVIEKGQTVTLRCDPISGHDNLYWYRRVMGKEIKFLLHFVKESKQDESGMPNNRFLAERTGGTYSTLKVQPAELEDSGVYFCASSQDPTSGSDTQYFGPGTRLTVL.

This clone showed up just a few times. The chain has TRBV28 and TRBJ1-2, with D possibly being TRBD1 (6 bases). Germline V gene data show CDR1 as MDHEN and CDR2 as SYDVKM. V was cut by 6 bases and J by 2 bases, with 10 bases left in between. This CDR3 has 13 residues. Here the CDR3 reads CASSRGQNYGYTF. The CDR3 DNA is TGTGCCAGCAGCCGCGGACAGAACTATGGCTACACCTTC.

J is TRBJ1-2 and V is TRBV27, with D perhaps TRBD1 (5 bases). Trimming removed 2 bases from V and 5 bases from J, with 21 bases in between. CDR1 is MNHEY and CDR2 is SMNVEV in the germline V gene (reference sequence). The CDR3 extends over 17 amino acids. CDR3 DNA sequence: TGTGCCAGCAGTTTAGGGGCGGGGTGGGCGCAGGGATATGGCTACACCTTC. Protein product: CASSLGAGWAQGYGYTF.

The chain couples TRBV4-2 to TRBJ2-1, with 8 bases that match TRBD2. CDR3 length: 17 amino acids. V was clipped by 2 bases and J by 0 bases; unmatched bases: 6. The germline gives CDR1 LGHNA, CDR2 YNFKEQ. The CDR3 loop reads CASSQLSGSSSYNEQFF. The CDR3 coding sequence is TGTGCCAGCAGCCAATTAAGCGGGAGTAGCTCCTACAATGAGCAGTTCTTC.

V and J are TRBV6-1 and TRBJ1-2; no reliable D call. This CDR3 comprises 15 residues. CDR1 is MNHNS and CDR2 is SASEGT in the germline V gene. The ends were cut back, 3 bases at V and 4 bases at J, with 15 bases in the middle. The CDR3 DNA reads TGTGCCAGCAGTGATGCGTGGGGTGGAGGCTATGGCTACACCTTC. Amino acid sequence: CASSDAWGGGYGYTF.

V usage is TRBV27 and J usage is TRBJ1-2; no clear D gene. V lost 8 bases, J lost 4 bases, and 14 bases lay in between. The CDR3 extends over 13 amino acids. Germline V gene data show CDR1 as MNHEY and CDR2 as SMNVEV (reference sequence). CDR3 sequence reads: CASRGYSLYGYTF. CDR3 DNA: TGTGCCAGCCGTGGGTACAGTCTCTATGGCTACACCTTC.

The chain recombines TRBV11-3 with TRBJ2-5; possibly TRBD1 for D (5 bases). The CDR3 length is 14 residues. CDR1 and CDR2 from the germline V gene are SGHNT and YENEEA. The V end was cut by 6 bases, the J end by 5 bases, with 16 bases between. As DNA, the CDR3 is TGTGCCAGCAGTCCAGGGCCGCCTCGGGAGACCCAGTACTTC. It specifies CASSPGPPRETQYF.

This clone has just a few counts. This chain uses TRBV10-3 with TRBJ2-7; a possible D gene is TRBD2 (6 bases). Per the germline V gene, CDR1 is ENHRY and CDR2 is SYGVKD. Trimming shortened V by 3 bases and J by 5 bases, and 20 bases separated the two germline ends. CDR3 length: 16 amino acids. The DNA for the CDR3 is TGTGCCATCAGTGAACTGCGACTAGAGCCTCGCAACGAGCAGTACTTC. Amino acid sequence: CAISELRLEPRNEQYF.

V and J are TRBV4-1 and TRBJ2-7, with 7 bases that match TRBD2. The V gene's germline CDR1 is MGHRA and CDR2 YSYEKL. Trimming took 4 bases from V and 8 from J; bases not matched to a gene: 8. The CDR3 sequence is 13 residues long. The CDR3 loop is CASSPLWGTKQYF. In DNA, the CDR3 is TGCGCCAGCAGCCCCCTCTGGGGGACTAAGCAGTACTTC.

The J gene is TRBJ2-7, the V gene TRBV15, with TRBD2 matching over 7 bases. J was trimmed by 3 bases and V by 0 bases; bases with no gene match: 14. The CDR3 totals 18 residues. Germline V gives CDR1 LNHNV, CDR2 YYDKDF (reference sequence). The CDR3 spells CATSRDPPTSDRNYEQYF. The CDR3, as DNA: TGTGCCACCAGCAGAGATCCTCCTACTAGCGATCGGAACTACGAGCAGTACTTC. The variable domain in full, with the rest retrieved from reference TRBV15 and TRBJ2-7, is DAMVIQNPRYQVTQFGKPVTLSCSQTLNHNVMYWYQQKSSQAPKLLFHYYDKDFNNEADTPDNFQSRRPNTSFCFLDIRSPGLGDTAMYLCATSRDPPTSDRNYEQYFGPGTRLTVT.

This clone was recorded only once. The CDR3 coding sequence is TGTGCCAGTAGTATCCCAGGGGGCGCAGGTGAAAAACTGTTTTTT. Amino acids: CASSIPGGAGEKLFF. The rearrangement uses TRBV19 and TRBJ1-4; TRBD1 matches at 8 bases. The CDR3 totals 15 residues. Germline lookup yields CDR1 LNHDA and CDR2 SQIVND (reference sequence). V dropped 3 bases and J dropped 7; count of bases not matched to a gene: 7.

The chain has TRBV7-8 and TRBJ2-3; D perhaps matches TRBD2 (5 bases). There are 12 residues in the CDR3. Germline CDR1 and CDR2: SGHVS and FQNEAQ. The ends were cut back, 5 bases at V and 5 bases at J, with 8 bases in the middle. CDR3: CASSLGVDTQYF. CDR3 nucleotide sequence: TGTGCCAGCAGCCTGGGAGTAGATACGCAGTATTTT.

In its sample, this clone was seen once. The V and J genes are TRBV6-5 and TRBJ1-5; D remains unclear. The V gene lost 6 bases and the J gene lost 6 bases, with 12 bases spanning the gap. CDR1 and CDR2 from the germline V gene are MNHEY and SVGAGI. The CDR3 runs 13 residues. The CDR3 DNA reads TGTGCCAGCAGCGAGAGACAATCTCAGCCCCAGCATTTT. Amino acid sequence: CASSERQSQPQHF.

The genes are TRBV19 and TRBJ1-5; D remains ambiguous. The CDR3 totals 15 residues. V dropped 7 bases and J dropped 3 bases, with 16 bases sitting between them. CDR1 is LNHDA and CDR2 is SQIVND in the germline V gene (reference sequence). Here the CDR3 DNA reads TGTGCCAGTACCGGACGGGGTGTCCACAATCAGCCCCAGCATTTT. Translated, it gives CASTGRGVHNQPQHF.

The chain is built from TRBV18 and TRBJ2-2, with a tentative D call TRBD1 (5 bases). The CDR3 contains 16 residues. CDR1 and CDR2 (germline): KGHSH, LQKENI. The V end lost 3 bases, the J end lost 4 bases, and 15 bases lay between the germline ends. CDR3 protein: CASSPNPQGTTGELFF. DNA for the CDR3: TGTGCCAGCTCACCTAATCCCCAGGGCACCACCGGGGAGCTGTTTTTT.

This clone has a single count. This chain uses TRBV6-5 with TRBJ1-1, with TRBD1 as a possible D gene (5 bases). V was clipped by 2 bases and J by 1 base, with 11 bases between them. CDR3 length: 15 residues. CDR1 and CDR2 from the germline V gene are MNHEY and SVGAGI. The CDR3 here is CASSYVGAGNTEAFF. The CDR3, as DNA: TGTGCCAGCAGTTACGTTGGGGCCGGGAACACTGAAGCTTTCTTT.

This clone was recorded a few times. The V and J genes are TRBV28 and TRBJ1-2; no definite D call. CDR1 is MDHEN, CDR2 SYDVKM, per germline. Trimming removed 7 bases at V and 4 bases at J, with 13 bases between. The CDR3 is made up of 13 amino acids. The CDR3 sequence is CASTILRSYGYTF. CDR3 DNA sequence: TGTGCCAGCACCATACTGAGGAGCTATGGCTACACCTTC.

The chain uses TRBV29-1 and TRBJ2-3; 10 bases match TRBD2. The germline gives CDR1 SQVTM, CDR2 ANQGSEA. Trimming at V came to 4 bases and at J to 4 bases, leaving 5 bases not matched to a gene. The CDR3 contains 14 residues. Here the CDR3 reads CSVAASGRSDTQYF. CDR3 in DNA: TGCAGCGTTGCGGCTAGCGGGAGATCAGATACGCAGTATTTT.